The clone carrying this T cell receptor (beta chain) has ten or more counts. Its specificity is not known. The sample originates from a study of regulatory T cells in long-lasting Graves disease. Study-level results: Limited sample numbers may have lowered accuracy. Less diverse TCR repertoires were seen in persistent Graves' patients than in newly diagnosed ones. Persistent disease showed a preference for TRBV28, TRBJ1-2 and TRBJ2-5. Persistent patients had a count of shared public clonotypes (approximately 2,700) that exceeded that of new patients (about 930).

The authors built TCR beta libraries using iRepertoire HTBI primers and Arm-PCR of CDR3 regions. From the multiplex PCR reads, TCRdb called clonotypes with MiXCR, one entry per CDR3 protein. This sample has about 240,000 distinct CDR3 sequences, with roughly a fifth found just once. The CDR3 loop spans 14 amino acids. The germline V gene encodes CDR1 SGHTA and CDR2 FQGNSA. V dropped 5 bases and J dropped 4; count of bases not matched to a gene: 6. Time point given: newly diagnosed GD, antithyroid drugs for less than 3 months. Extracted PBMC RNA gave rise to the TCR library. The chain has TRBV7-2 and TRBJ2-5; 8 bases line up with TRBD2. Sequenced material: peripheral blood mononuclear cells (PBMCs), taken at new diagnosis, from a patient treated with antithyroid drugs. This sequence originates from a female donor with Graves disease. This chain's CDR3 is CASSRALAGETQYF. CDR3 in DNA: TGTGCCAGCAGCCGCGCCCTAGCGGGAGAGACCCAGTACTTC.